Below are 21 T cell receptor beta chains sequenced from a single sample in a study of a mutant IDH1 vaccine in newly diagnosed glioma. Time point of the sample: week 23, last vaccination. Doses of 300 ug of mutant IDH1 20-mer peptide were given with topical imiquimod. The data were produced by immunoSEQ multiplex PCR, yet TCRdb's version contains in-frame clones alone and is incomplete. The sample includes around 56,000 clones, about 81% of them seen just once. The antigens of these receptors remain unknown. The material sequenced was PBMCs, taken from a glioma patient whose treatment included an IDH1 peptide vaccine. The origin of the receptors is a woman in her forties with glioma. Some clones in this sample may be carry-over from other donors' samples.

The V gene is TRBV11-3, the J gene TRBJ2-6; D is possibly TRBD1 (5 bases). The V gene lost 6 bases and the J gene lost 0 bases, with 9 bases spanning the gap. The V gene's germline CDR1 is SGHNT and CDR2 YENEEA. The CDR3 is 15 amino acids. For the CDR3, the DNA is TGTGCCAGCAGTCTAAGGGGCTCTGGGGCCAACGTCCTGACTTTC. Translating it yields CASSLRGSGANVLTF.

The gene calls are TRBV5-1 and TRBJ1-4, with 7 positions matching TRBD1. The germline V gene encodes CDR1 SGHRS and CDR2 YFSETQ. This CDR3 is 13 amino acids long. V was clipped by 2 bases and J by 6 bases; unmatched bases: 1. The DNA of the CDR3 is TGCGCCAGCAGCTTCGGACAGGATGAAAAACTGTTTTTT. Amino acids: CASSFGQDEKLFF.

The chain couples TRBV5-1 to TRBJ2-7; 7 nucleotides line up with TRBD1. CDR1 is SGHRS and CDR2 is YFSETQ in the germline V gene. CDR3 length: 15 residues. V was clipped by 4 bases and J by 6 bases; unmatched bases: 13. This CDR3 is CASSRTPGQSSEQYF. As DNA, the CDR3 is TGCGCCAGCAGCCGAACACCGGGACAGAGCAGCGAGCAGTACTTC.

The chain links TRBV10-3 to TRBJ2-7; D not certain. The germline gives CDR1 ENHRY, CDR2 SYGVKD. The germline V and J ends were trimmed by 0 bases and 2 bases, with 11 bases remaining between them. CDR3 length: 15 amino acids. The CDR3 region is CAISESLGRTYEQYF. In DNA form, the CDR3 reads TGTGCCATCAGTGAGTCTCTAGGGCGGACCTACGAGCAGTACTTC.

The gene calls are TRBV7-9 and TRBJ2-1, with 10 bases fitting TRBD1. The CDR3 length is 16 residues. V lost 1 base to trimming and J lost 6 bases; unmatched junction nucleotides: 6. Germline assignment: CDR1 SEHNR and CDR2 FQNEAQ (reference sequence). The CDR3 nucleotides are TGTGCCAGCAGCTTAGGGTTAGGGACAGGGGCCAATGAGCAGTTCTTC. This sequence encodes CASSLGLGTGANEQFF. The full variable domain, its missing parts supplied by reference TRBV7-9 and TRBJ2-1, is DTGVSQNPRHKITKRGQNVTFRCDPISEHNRLYWYRQTLGQGPEFLTYFQNEAQLEKSRLLSDRFSAERPKGSFSTLEIQRTEQGDSAMYLCASSLGLGTGANEQFFGPGTRLTVL.

In its sample, this clone was seen once. The gene calls are TRBV5-1 and TRBJ2-7; TRBD2 agrees at 9 bases. The CDR3 spans 16 residues. Trimming cost V 3 bases and J 2 bases; bases outside gene matches: 9. The germline V gene has CDR1 SGHRS and CDR2 YFSETQ. CDR3 amino acids: CASSSTLAGATYEQYF. CDR3 nucleotides: TGCGCCAGCAGCTCCACATTAGCGGGGGCAACCTACGAGCAGTACTTC.

The chain has TRBV4-1 and TRBJ1-1, with 7 nucleotides matching TRBD1. CDR1 is MGHRA, CDR2 YSYEKL, per germline. The CDR3 covers 15 residues. Trimming at V came to 4 bases and at J to 3 bases, leaving 8 bases not matched to a gene. This chain's CDR3 is CASSPYRGEDTEAFF. The CDR3 coding sequence is TGCGCCAGCAGCCCCTACAGGGGCGAAGACACTGAAGCTTTCTTT.

The chain joins TRBV19 to TRBJ2-7; possible D gene TRBD1, 5 bases. The germline gives CDR1 LNHDA, CDR2 SQIVND (reference sequence). The CDR3 runs to 12 residues. The V gene lost 5 bases and the J gene lost 6 bases, with 11 bases spanning the gap. The CDR3 region has the DNA TGTGCCAGTAGTCCAGGGCCAGCCGAGCAGTACTTC. It specifies CASSPGPAEQYF.

The chain employs TRBV9 and TRBJ2-1; perhaps TRBD1 as D (5 bases). This CDR3 has 17 residues. CDR1 and CDR2 from the germline V gene are SGDLS and YYNGEE. V was cut by 0 bases and J by 6 bases, with 19 bases left in between. The CDR3 DNA reads TGTGCCAGCAGCGTAGACCCCGGGCCAGGGCCCTTCAATGAGCAGTTCTTC. Translating gives CASSVDPGPGPFNEQFF. Drawing the rest from reference TRBV9 and TRBJ2-1, the complete variable domain is DSGVTQTPKHLITATGQRVTLRCSPRSGDLSVYWYQQSLDQGLQFLIQYYNGEERAKGNILERFSAQQFPDLHSELNLSSLELGDSALYFCASSVDPGPGPFNEQFFGPGTRLTVL.

V usage is TRBV4-1 and J usage is TRBJ2-7; no clear D gene. CDR1 and CDR2 (germline): MGHRA, YSYEKL. V was cut by 4 bases and J by 3 bases, with 25 bases left in between. The CDR3 is made up of 18 amino acids. CDR3: CASSPKIFATSGGYEQYF. As DNA, the CDR3 is TGCGCCAGCAGCCCTAAGATTTTTGCGACGTCGGGCGGCTACGAGCAGTACTTC.

The V gene is TRBV13, the J gene TRBJ2-7; the match to TRBD2 covers 14 bases. V was clipped by 5 bases and J by 3 bases; unmatched bases: 3. The CDR3 runs to 15 residues. CDR1 is PRHDT and CDR2 is FYEKMQ in the germline V gene (reference sequence). In DNA form, the CDR3 reads TGTGCCAGCAGCGGGGGACTAGCGGGGGTCTACGAGCAGTACTTC. Translation: CASSGGLAGVYEQYF.

This sequence joins TRBV4-1 and TRBJ1-1; D is perhaps TRBD1 (6 bases). The V gene lost 4 bases and the J gene lost 1 base, with 10 bases spanning the gap. Germline-derived CDR1 and CDR2 are MGHRA and YSYEKL. The CDR3 is 14 residues long. As DNA, the CDR3 is TGCGCCAGCAGCCCGGGACACCAGAACACTGAAGCTTTCTTT. Residues: CASSPGHQNTEAFF.

Comments on this clone: Relative to the germline gene, one junction end is altered; a read error may explain this. Other DNA variants within this sample encode the same CDR3. The chain links TRBV19 to TRBJ1-5; D gene uncertain. Germline V lookup: CDR1 LNHDA, CDR2 SQIVND (reference sequence). The CDR3 loop spans 15 amino acids. The CDR3 reads CASSILESSNQPQHF. The CDR3 DNA reads as TGTGCCAGTAGTATCTTAGAGTCTAGTAATCAGCCTCAGCATTTT.

By share of the sample, this clone is medium-sized. The chain links TRBV5-4 to TRBJ1-1; D is ambiguous. CDR1 is SGHNT and CDR2 is YYREEE in the germline V gene (reference sequence). CDR3 length: 13 residues. Trimming pared 0 bases from V and 5 bases from J, leaving 8 bases between. CDR3 DNA sequence: TGTGCCAGCAGCTTGGGAGGGAAGACTGAAGCTTTCTTT. Amino acids: CASSLGGKTEAFF.

The V and J genes are TRBV28 and TRBJ1-5, with a tentative D call TRBD1 (5 bases). CDR3 length equals 17 residues. Trimming cost V 10 bases and J 0 bases, with 22 bases left between them. Germline lookup yields CDR1 MDHEN and CDR2 SYDVKM. CDR3 amino acids: CAISSWVRDDSNQPQHF. The CDR3 nucleotides are TGTGCCATCTCCAGCTGGGTCAGGGACGATAGCAATCAGCCCCAGCATTTT.

As DNA, the CDR3 is TGTGCCATCGGGGGAAGGGGGCTAAACTATGGCTACACCTTC. Translation gives CAIGGRGLNYGYTF. The V gene is TRBV6-5, the J gene TRBJ1-2, with TRBD1 matching over 7 bases. The germline V gene encodes CDR1 MNHEY and CDR2 SVGAGI. Losses at the gene ends were 10 bases for V and 2 bases for J; bases not matched to a gene: 10. This CDR3 has 14 residues.

The chain carries TRBV19 and TRBJ1-6; D is unclear. Germline V CDR1 and CDR2: LNHDA, SQIVND (reference sequence). The V and J ends lost 7 bases and 6 bases respectively, with 10 bases between them. The CDR3 is 13 amino acids. The CDR3 loop reads CASTDIPNSPLHF. CDR3 in DNA: TGTGCCAGTACCGATATTCCTAATTCACCCCTCCACTTT.

The gene calls are TRBV7-9 and TRBJ1-4; the D is unclear. V lost 3 bases to trimming and J lost 10 bases, with 18 bases between them. The CDR3 is 15 residues long. Looked up from germline, CDR1 is SEHNR and CDR2 is FQNEAQ (reference sequence). The DNA of the CDR3 is TGTGCCAGCAGCTTGGAGAGGGCTAACCCAGGAAAACTGTTTTTT. Its translation: CASSLERANPGKLFF.

This chain connects TRBV19 to TRBJ1-4; TRBD1 agrees at 9 bases. CDR1 is LNHDA and CDR2 is SQIVND in the germline V gene (reference sequence). The CDR3 length is 13 residues. V lost 6 bases, J lost 10 bases, and 6 bases stayed unmatched. The CDR3 DNA reads TGTGCCAGTAGGATACCGGGACAGGGAAAACTGTTTTTT. This codes for CASRIPGQGKLFF.

This chain links TRBV5-6 with TRBJ1-2; D gene ambiguous. Germline loops: CDR1 SGHDT, CDR2 YYEEEE. The CDR3 is made up of 15 amino acids. Trimming removed 0 bases from V and 4 bases from J, with 13 bases in between. The DNA of the CDR3 is TGTGCCAGCAGCTTGGTAGACAATTTCCGCTATGGCTACACCTTC. Its protein is CASSLVDNFRYGYTF.

The J gene is TRBJ1-5, the V gene TRBV6-1, with D uncertain. V was pared by 6 bases and J by 9 bases, with 12 bases between. The CDR3 extends over 12 amino acids. From germline, CDR1 is MNHNS and CDR2 SASEGT. CDR3 loop: CASRTRSGPQHF. As DNA, the CDR3 is TGTGCCAGCAGGACACGTTCAGGGCCCCAGCATTTT.